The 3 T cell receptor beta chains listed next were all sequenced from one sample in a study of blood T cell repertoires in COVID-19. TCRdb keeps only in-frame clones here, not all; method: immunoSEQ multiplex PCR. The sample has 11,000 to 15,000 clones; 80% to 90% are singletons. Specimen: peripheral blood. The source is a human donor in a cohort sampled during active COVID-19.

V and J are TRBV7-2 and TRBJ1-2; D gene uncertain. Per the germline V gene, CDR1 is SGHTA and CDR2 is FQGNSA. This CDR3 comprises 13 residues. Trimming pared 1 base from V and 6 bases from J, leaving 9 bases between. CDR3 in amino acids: CASSLVEVDGYTF. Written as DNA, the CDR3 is TGTGCCAGCAGCTTAGTGGAGGTAGATGGCTACACCTTC.

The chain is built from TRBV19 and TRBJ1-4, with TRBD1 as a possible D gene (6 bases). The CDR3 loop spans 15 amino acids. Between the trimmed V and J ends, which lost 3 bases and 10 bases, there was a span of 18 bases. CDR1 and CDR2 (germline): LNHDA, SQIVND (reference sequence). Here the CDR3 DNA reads TGTGCCAGTAGTATCCCCGGTCAGGGGAGTAGAAAACTGTTTTTT. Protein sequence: CASSIPGQGSRKLFF. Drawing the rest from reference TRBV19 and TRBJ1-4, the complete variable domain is DGGITQSPKYLFRKEGQNVTLSCEQNLNHDAMYWYRQDPGQGLRLIYYSQIVNDFQKGDIAEGYSVSREKKESFPLTVTSAQKNPTAFYLCASSIPGQGSRKLFFGSGTQLSVL.

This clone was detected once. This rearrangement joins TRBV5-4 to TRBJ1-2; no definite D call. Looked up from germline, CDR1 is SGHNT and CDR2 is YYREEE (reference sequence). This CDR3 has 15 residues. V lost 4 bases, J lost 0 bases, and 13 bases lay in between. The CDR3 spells CASSLDLGSNYGYTF. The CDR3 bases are TGTGCCAGCAGCCTAGATTTAGGATCTAACTATGGCTACACCTTC.